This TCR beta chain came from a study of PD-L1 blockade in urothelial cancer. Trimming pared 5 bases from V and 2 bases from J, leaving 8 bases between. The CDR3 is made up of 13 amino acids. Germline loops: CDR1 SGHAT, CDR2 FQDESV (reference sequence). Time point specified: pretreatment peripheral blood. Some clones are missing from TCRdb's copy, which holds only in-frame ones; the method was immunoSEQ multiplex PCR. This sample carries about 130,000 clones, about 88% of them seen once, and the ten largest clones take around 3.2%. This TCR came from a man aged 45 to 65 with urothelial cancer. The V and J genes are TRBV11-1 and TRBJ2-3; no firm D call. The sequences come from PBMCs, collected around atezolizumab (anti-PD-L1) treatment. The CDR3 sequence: CASSRRDTDTQYF. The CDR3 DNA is TGTGCCAGCAGCAGAAGAGACACAGATACGCAGTATTTT.